Following are 24 T cell receptor beta chains from one sample sequenced in a study of identifying expanded T cells in peripheral blood. Generated by immunoSEQ multiplex PCR, the TCRdb table keeps only in-frame clones and is missing some. The sample has some 65,000 clones; about 80% are singletons. Sequenced input: blood. These receptors were collected from a person aged 18-69 years in good health.

The V and J genes are TRBV29-1 and TRBJ2-1, with unresolved D. Per germline, CDR1 SQVTM and CDR2 ANQGSEA. The ends were cut back, 5 bases at V and 4 bases at J, with 18 bases in the middle. The CDR3 is 15 residues long. CDR3 DNA sequence: TGCAGCGTTAAGCGCGACGAGAATTTTTACAATGAGCAGTTCTTC. This gives the protein CSVKRDENFYNEQFF.

The chain couples TRBV30 to TRBJ1-1; D is perhaps TRBD1 (6 bases). The V gene lost 3 bases and the J gene lost 5 bases, with 13 bases spanning the gap. The CDR3 has 13 residues. In germline, CDR1 is GTSNPN, CDR2 SVGIG (reference sequence). The CDR3 protein is CAWRLQGQTEAFF. The CDR3 DNA reads TGTGCCTGGAGGCTCCAGGGGCAAACTGAAGCTTTCTTT.

V and J are TRBV7-9 and TRBJ1-1; no clear D. Between the trimmed V and J ends, which lost 0 bases and 5 bases, there was a span of 7 bases. This CDR3 is 13 amino acids long. Germline V gives CDR1 SEHNR, CDR2 FQNEAQ (reference sequence). Here the CDR3 reads CASSLALLTEAFF. The CDR3 DNA reads as TGTGCCAGCAGCTTAGCGCTCCTGACTGAAGCTTTCTTT.

This chain connects TRBV11-2 to TRBJ1-6, with D unclear. V was clipped by 1 base and J by 7 bases, with 11 bases between them. The CDR3 is 15 residues long. CDR1 and CDR2 (germline): SGHAT, FQNNGV. The DNA for the CDR3 is TGTGCCAGCAGCTTAGTAAACGCGGGGAATTCACCCCTCCACTTT. It is translated as CASSLVNAGNSPLHF.

This clone was picked up a small number of times. The chain links TRBV10-2 to TRBJ1-2; D is unclear. V was shortened by 3 bases and J by 7 bases, with 9 bases between the two germline ends. This CDR3 is built from 12 residues. Germline loops: CDR1 WSHSY, CDR2 SAAADI. The CDR3 spells CASSDGLGGYTF. In DNA, the CDR3 is TGCGCCAGCAGTGACGGCTTGGGTGGCTACACCTTC.

The chain employs TRBV10-3 and TRBJ2-1, with TRBD2 identical over 10 bases. With V trimmed by 5 bases and J by 4 bases, 8 bases remained unmatched. Germline assignment: CDR1 ENHRY and CDR2 SYGVKD. The CDR3 spans 16 residues. CDR3 sequence: CAISSGAGGGYNEQFF. DNA of the CDR3: TGTGCCATCAGTTCGGGAGCGGGGGGGGGTTACAATGAGCAGTTCTTC.

The V gene is TRBV7-6, the J gene TRBJ2-7; unclear D gene. Germline CDR1 reads SGHVS; CDR2 reads FNYEAQ. The CDR3 has 13 amino acids. Trimming removed 5 bases at V and 2 bases at J, with 10 bases between. CDR3 amino acids: CASSVQEAYEQYF. The CDR3 coding sequence is TGTGCCAGCAGCGTCCAAGAGGCCTACGAGCAGTACTTC.

With respect to this clone: The limits of the CDR3 on the DNA are not certain, so only TCRdb's listed CDR3 is given. The chain carries TRBV11-3 and TRBJ2-7; the DNA was not used to check the table's D call, TRBD2. Germline assignment: CDR1 SGHNT and CDR2 YENEEA. The CDR3 length equals 12 residues, ends included. CDR3 protein: CASSSSGVEQYF.

The rearrangement links TRBV6-5 to TRBJ2-1, with 13 nucleotides matching TRBD2. The germline gives CDR1 MNHEY, CDR2 SVGAGI. Unmatched junction bases numbered 8, after V lost 7 bases and J lost 8 bases. This CDR3 contains 15 residues. CDR3 sequence (DNA): TGTGCCAGCACCAAAACTAGCGGGAGGGCCGATGAGCAGTTCTTC. It is translated as CASTKTSGRADEQFF.

The V and J genes are TRBV5-4 and TRBJ2-5, with TRBD1 identical over 8 bases. Trimming removed 2 bases from V and 4 bases from J; junction bases left unmatched: 7. The CDR3 contains 15 residues. Germline V gives CDR1 SGHNT, CDR2 YYREEE (reference sequence). The CDR3: CASSFGGRGPETQYF. CDR3 bases: TGTGCCAGCAGCTTCGGAGGCAGGGGGCCAGAGACCCAGTACTTC.

The chain carries TRBV5-1 and TRBJ1-3; D gene unclear. Germline assignment: CDR1 SGHRS and CDR2 YFSETQ. The CDR3 contains 13 residues. Trimming removed 4 bases at V and 3 bases at J, with 8 bases between. Here the CDR3 reads CASSAVVGNTIYF. CDR3 nucleotide sequence: TGCGCCAGCAGCGCTGTCGTTGGAAACACCATATATTTT. Combining the CDR3 with reference TRBV5-1 and TRBJ1-3 gives the whole variable domain KAGVTQTPRYLIKTRGQQVTLSCSPISGHRSVSWYQQTPGQGLQFLFEYFSETQRNKGNFPGRFSGRQFSNSRSEMNVSTLELGDSALYLCASSAVVGNTIYFGEGSWLTVV.

This sequence joins TRBV6-6 and TRBJ2-1, with TRBD2 matching 8 bases. The CDR3 length is 13 residues. In germline, CDR1 is MNHNY, CDR2 SVGAGI (reference sequence). The junction had 5 bases not matched to a gene; V was cut back by 7 bases and J by 6 bases. The CDR3 region has the DNA TGTGCCAGCAATCTAGCGGGCGTCAATGAGCAGTTCTTC. It is translated as CASNLAGVNEQFF.

This clone was recorded once. The chain employs TRBV5-1 and TRBJ1-1; D is uncertain. Germline V CDR1 and CDR2: SGHRS, YFSETQ. V lost 0 bases, J lost 1 base, and 10 bases lay in between. The CDR3 contains 15 residues. For the CDR3, the DNA is TGCGCCAGCAGCTTGGTAGTGGGCGGGAACACTGAAGCTTTCTTT. Translating it yields CASSLVVGGNTEAFF.

The V and J genes are TRBV27 and TRBJ2-5; D may match TRBD1 or TRBD2 (5 bases each). CDR1 and CDR2 (germline): MNHEY, SMNVEV (reference sequence). The CDR3 is 17 residues long. Between the trimmed V and J ends, which lost 4 bases and 0 bases, there was a span of 18 bases. CDR3 residues: CASSSRIPGPYQETQYF. The CDR3 DNA follows: TGTGCCAGCAGTTCCCGCATCCCGGGACCGTACCAAGAGACCCAGTACTTC.

This clone was picked up a small number of times. This chain links TRBV5-1 with TRBJ2-2, with D perhaps matching TRBD1 (5 bases). Germline V gene sequence: CDR1 SGHRS, CDR2 YFSETQ. With 1 base removed from V and 4 bases from J, the gap between germline ends came to 8 bases. The CDR3 runs to 14 residues. The CDR3 sequence: CASSLKGITGELFF. DNA for the CDR3: TGCGCCAGCAGCTTGAAGGGGATCACCGGGGAGCTGTTTTTT. The whole variable domain, filled in from reference TRBV5-1 and TRBJ2-2, reads KAGVTQTPRYLIKTRGQQVTLSCSPISGHRSVSWYQQTPGQGLQFLFEYFSETQRNKGNFPGRFSGRQFSNSRSEMNVSTLELGDSALYLCASSLKGITGELFFGEGSRLTVL.

In its sample, this clone was seen once. The V call is TRBV6-6, the J call TRBJ1-2; TRBD1 might be the D (5 bases). V was trimmed by 7 bases and J by 6 bases, leaving 18 bases between them. The CDR3 is 14 residues long. Germline V gene data show CDR1 as MNHNY and CDR2 as SVGAGI (reference sequence). CDR3 loop: CASTSTSKGNGYTF. The CDR3 bases are TGTGCCAGCACCTCGACATCGAAGGGGAATGGCTACACCTTC.

J is TRBJ2-5 and V is TRBV6-5; perhaps D is TRBD1 or TRBD2 (5 bases each). Trimming stripped 5 bases from V and 2 bases from J, with 15 bases between. Germline V lookup: CDR1 MNHEY, CDR2 SVGAGI. This CDR3 has 15 amino acids. The CDR3 sequence is CASSPPGRTQETQYF. In nucleotides, the CDR3 is TGTGCCAGCAGTCCTCCGGGACGCACTCAAGAGACCCAGTACTTC.

This rearrangement joins TRBV19 to TRBJ2-4; 7 positions match TRBD1. The CDR3 contains 14 residues. Trimming at V came to 3 bases and at J to 8 bases, leaving 7 bases not matched to a gene. The germline gives CDR1 LNHDA, CDR2 SQIVND (reference sequence). This CDR3 is CASSMGQRRDIQYF. The CDR3 DNA is TGTGCCAGTAGTATGGGACAGAGGCGCGACATTCAGTACTTC.

This rearrangement joins TRBV6-5 to TRBJ2-1; D is unclear. The CDR3 runs 13 residues. In germline, CDR1 is MNHEY, CDR2 SVGAGI. Between the trimmed V and J ends, which lost 2 bases and 7 bases, there was a span of 9 bases. The CDR3 spells CASSYTRSNEQFF. The CDR3 DNA is TGTGCCAGCAGTTACACCAGGTCGAATGAGCAGTTCTTC.

This chain connects TRBV25-1 to TRBJ2-7; perhaps TRBD1 as D (6 bases). The germline CDR1 and CDR2 sequences are MGHDK and SYGVNS. This CDR3 is 14 amino acids long. V lost 3 bases and J 2 bases, leaving 11 bases between the germline ends. Here the CDR3 reads CASSEGASAYEQYF. The CDR3, as DNA: TGTGCCAGCAGTGAGGGGGCTTCGGCCTACGAGCAGTACTTC.

The chain carries TRBV7-9 and TRBJ2-7; TRBD1 agrees at 10 bases. J was trimmed by 2 bases and V by 2 bases; bases with no gene match: 9. The CDR3 spans 17 residues. Germline values: CDR1 SEHNR, CDR2 FQNEAQ (reference sequence). This chain's CDR3 is CASSLSGQGVNTYEQYF. As DNA, the CDR3 is TGTGCCAGCAGCTTAAGCGGACAGGGGGTAAACACCTACGAGCAGTACTTC. Full variable domain (outside the CDR3, taken from reference TRBV7-9 and TRBJ2-7): DTGVSQNPRHKITKRGQNVTFRCDPISEHNRLYWYRQTLGQGPEFLTYFQNEAQLEKSRLLSDRFSAERPKGSFSTLEIQRTEQGDSAMYLCASSLSGQGVNTYEQYFGPGTRLTVT.

The chain uses TRBV5-4 and TRBJ2-7, with D possibly matching TRBD1 (5 bases). The V end was cut by 4 bases, the J end by 4 bases, with 9 bases between. The CDR3 spans 12 residues. Germline V gene sequence: CDR1 SGHNT, CDR2 YYREEE (reference sequence). CDR3 nucleotide sequence: TGTGCCAGCAGCCATCGACAGTACGAGCAGTACTTC. Translated: CASSHRQYEQYF.

The sample holds a few counts of this clone. V is TRBV6-1 and J is TRBJ1-4, with a possible D match to TRBD1 (5 bases). Germline loops: CDR1 MNHNS, CDR2 SASEGT. V gave up 6 bases and J gave up 6 bases, with 14 bases separating them. This CDR3 region has 14 residues. The CDR3 sequence: CASRSTASHEKLFF. In DNA form, the CDR3 reads TGTGCCAGCAGGTCGACAGCCAGTCATGAAAAACTGTTTTTT.

CDR3 amino acids: CASSETGDFGEKLFF. The CDR3 region has the DNA TGTGCCAGCAGCGAGACAGGGGATTTCGGTGAAAAACTGTTTTTT. This chain joins TRBV5-5 and TRBJ1-4; 8 bases align to TRBD1. The ends lost 4 bases at V and 7 bases at J; junction bases unmatched: 9. Per the germline V gene, CDR1 is SGHKS and CDR2 is YYEKEE (reference sequence). The length of the CDR3 is 15 residues.